The present TCR beta chain was sequenced within a study of T cell repertoires in cytomegalovirus infection. Germline values: CDR1 SGHRS, CDR2 YFSETQ. V lost 0 bases to trimming and J lost 4 bases; unmatched junction nucleotides: 11. This CDR3 has 17 amino acids. Concerning this clonotype: Its antigen is undetermined.

TCRdb re-derived calls from the reads in MiXCR, one entry per CDR3 protein. The repertoire has some 560,000 distinct CDR3 sequences, around two fifths of them found once; the top ten carry 40% to 60%. The specimen was cultured PBMCs, collected from culture after CMV antigen stimulation. The receptor was derived from a human donor in good health (CMV status not recorded). Some clones in this sample may be carry-over from other donors' samples. The genes are TRBV5-1 and TRBJ2-5; 8 nucleotides line up with TRBD2. CDR3 nucleotide sequence: TGCGCCAGCAGCTTGGGCGAAGCGGGAGATTCGGTAGAGACCCAGTACTTC. Translation gives CASSLGEAGDSVETQYF.